Sequencing of this T cell receptor (beta chain) was carried out in a study of shared clonotypes between healthy human individuals. This table comes from immunoSEQ multiplex PCR, and its TCRdb copy is limited to in-frame clones, with some not included. The data hold about 670,000 clones, with around 72% observed a single time. The TCR was taken from a woman aged 30 to 39 in good health. Source material: memory CD4+ T cells sorted from blood. Specified subset: CD45RA-negative fraction.

The CDR3 DNA is TGTGCCAGCCATAAGGAGGTGGTGGCCCGCGAGCAGTACTTC. It codes for CASHKEVVAREQYF. The chain combines TRBV6-1 with TRBJ2-7, with a tentative D call TRBD2 (5 bases). Germline lookup yields CDR1 MNHNS and CDR2 SASEGT. The CDR3 contains 14 residues. V gave up 8 bases and J gave up 6 bases, with 20 bases separating them.